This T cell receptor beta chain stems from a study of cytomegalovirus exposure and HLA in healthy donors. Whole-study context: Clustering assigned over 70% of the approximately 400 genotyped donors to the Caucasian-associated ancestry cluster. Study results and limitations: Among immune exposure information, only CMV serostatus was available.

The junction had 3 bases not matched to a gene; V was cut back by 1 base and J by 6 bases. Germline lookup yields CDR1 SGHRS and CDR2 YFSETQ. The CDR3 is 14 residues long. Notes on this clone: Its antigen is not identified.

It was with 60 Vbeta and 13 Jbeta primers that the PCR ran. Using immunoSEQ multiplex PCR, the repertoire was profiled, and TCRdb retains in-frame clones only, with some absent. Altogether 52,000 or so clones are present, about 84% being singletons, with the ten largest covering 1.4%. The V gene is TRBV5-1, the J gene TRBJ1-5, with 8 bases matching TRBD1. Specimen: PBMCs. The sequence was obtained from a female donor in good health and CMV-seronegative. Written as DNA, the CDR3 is TGCGCCAGCAGCTTGATCGGACAGGGTCAGCCCCAGCATTTT. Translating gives CASSLIGQGQPQHF.